This T cell receptor beta chain was identified during a study of CD8+ T cells in alopecia areata. It was cDNA, reverse transcribed from extracted RNA, that served as the sequencing template. Produced via immunoSEQ multiplex PCR; TCRdb's table is partial and in-frame only. The sample records 160,000 or so clones, roughly 70% being singletons. Germline V lookup: CDR1 SGHAT, CDR2 FQDESV (reference sequence). The V end was cut by 8 bases, the J end by 1 base, with 9 bases between. The CDR3 runs 13 residues. This TCR was sampled from a human donor with alopecia areata. The rearrangement uses TRBV11-1 and TRBJ2-1; D unclear. The sequences come from CD8+ T cells sorted from blood, collected at week 0. CDR3 DNA: TGTGCCAGCTCGGACGCATCCTACAATGAGCAGTTCTTC. Its translation: CASSDASYNEQFF.